The TCR beta chain described here comes from a study of T cells in Graves' hyperthyroidism and ophthalmopathy (dated by TCRdb to the late 2010s). Looking at the study overall: Peripheral blood was collected at initial diagnosis, before any treatment. A discovery cohort of about 96 patients, about 44 with Graves' ophthalmopathy and under 60 with stable Graves' hyperthyroidism, was used to find distinguishing TCR V-J signatures. An independent validation cohort of under 20 hyperthyroidism patients and roughly 16 patients who later progressed to ophthalmopathy tested prospective prediction of ophthalmopathy. The approximately 100 discovery patients were divided at random into training and test sets in a 7:3 ratio. In addition, the study compared T-cell repertoires in thyroid tissue and in blood from six Graves' hyperthyroidism patients. Once sampling was done, hyperthyroidism patients were given methimazole at a starting dose of 30 mg daily, whereas ophthalmopathy patients were given high-dose intravenous methylprednisolone. According to the paper, TCR Vbeta CDR3 sequencing was carried out on about 140 peripheral blood samples, which came from over 40 ophthalmopathy, 80 or so hyperthyroidism and about 17 progressor patients. Study-level results and caveats: In cross-validation, a model built on a 13 V-J signature told ophthalmopathy apart from stable hyperthyroidism with 85% to 90% sensitivity and about 81% specificity, and in testing the same model reached 80%/75%. No statistical method was used to fix the sample size in advance, and group allocation was not hidden from the investigators. Most expanded thyroid clonotypes (frequency above 0.001) were also detected in blood, suggesting blood repertoires may reflect thyroid immune responses. During validation, the model predicted progression to ophthalmopathy a median of approximately 7 months ahead of onset, with approximately 71% sensitivity and about 72% specificity.

The TCR beta CDR3 regions were amplified from RNA transcripts. A first-round RT-PCR of the TCR CDR3 used the HTBI primer set with the Qiagen OneStep RT-PCR kit. Libraries were constructed in a second round of multiplex PCR, after which size selection and purification were carried out. Sequencing of the libraries was done on an Illumina HiSeq2000 using paired-end 100 bp reads. The authors' pipeline ran thus. SOAPnuke was used to process the raw data, removing reads that contained adapters or uncalled bases, had a mean Phred below 15, or lacked an exact match to the constant primer or identifier. COPE v1.2.5 was used to merge high-quality paired reads, and clonotypes were defined as unique nucleotide sequences. MiTCR v1.1 was used to align clonotypes to the IMGT TRBV, TRBD and TRBJ reference segments. Only V-J combinations with frequency above 0.0001, covering about 99% of repertoires, were analysed. The TCS score was defined as F50 (clonal expansion) divided by E x V (chaos), with BLOSUM62-based TCRdist calculated between CDR3 peptides within each V-J. Welch's t-statistics and random forest reduced just over 500 V-J features to 13, which were used in a naive Bayes classifier (R e1071). TCRdb trimmed the raw reads at Q25, called clones with MiXCR and kept productive beta chains. One record per CDR3 amino acid sequence lists the most common genes and DNA. TCRdb's processing, not the authors' own work, is the source of the V and J calls. In this sample the table shows hundreds of thousands of distinct CDR3 sequences, just under 20% of which occur a single time. Of the sample, about 50% is held by the ten largest clones.

CDR1 MNHEY and CDR2 SMNVEV were looked up in the germline V gene (reference sequence). From cysteine to phenylalanine, the CDR3 is 11 amino acids long. Only the CDR3 DNA is retained, 33 bases long and in frame from the first base. Moderately to severely active disease, a Clinical Activity Score of at least 3, a NOSPECS grade of at least 4, and a duration under 3 months were present in ophthalmopathy patients. Any patient with an uncontrolled infection, another autoimmune disease, pregnancy or lactation was excluded. Diagnoses were established on the basis of clinical symptoms, serum thyroxine and TRAb, thyroid ultrasound, and orbital computed tomography. Ficoll-Paque density gradient centrifugation was used to isolate PBMCs from about 9.4 ml of fresh peripheral blood. Total RNA was extracted using Trizol reagent, and RNA quality was assessed on an Agilent 2100 Bioanalyzer. In the case of this clonotype: Its antigen is unknown. This may be a read error: a much more frequent sequence differs by one nucleotide.

What was sequenced was blood. The chain links TRBV27 with TRBJ1-1; TRBD1 is a weak D gene call, 5 bases matching. The receptor was derived from a man aged 35 to 55 with Graves' ophthalmopathy. The CDR3 region reads CVSSSRVEAFF. The sequence in DNA is TGTGTCAGCAGTTCCAGGGTAGAAGCTTTCTTT.